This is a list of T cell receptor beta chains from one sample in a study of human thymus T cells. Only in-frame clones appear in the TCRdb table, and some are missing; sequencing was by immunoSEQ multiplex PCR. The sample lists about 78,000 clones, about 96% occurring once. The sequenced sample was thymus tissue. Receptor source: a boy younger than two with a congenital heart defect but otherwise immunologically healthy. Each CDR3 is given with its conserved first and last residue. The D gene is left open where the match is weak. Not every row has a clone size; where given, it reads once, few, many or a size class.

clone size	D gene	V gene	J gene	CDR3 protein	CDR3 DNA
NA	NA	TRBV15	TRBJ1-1	CATSRVRPTAAFF	TGTGCCACCAGCAGAGTGAGGCCTACCGCGGCTTTCTTT
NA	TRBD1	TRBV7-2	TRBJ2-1	CASSSRDSIRQIRNEQFF	TGTGCCAGCAGCTCACGGGACAGTATCCGACAAATTCGGAATGAGCAGTTCTTC
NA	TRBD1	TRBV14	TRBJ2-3	CASSQAGGGTDTQYF	TGTGCCAGCAGCCAAGCAGGGGGCGGCACAGATACGCAGTATTTT
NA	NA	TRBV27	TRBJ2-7	CASKGGQADEEQYF	TGTGCCAGCAAAGGAGGGCAGGCGGACGAGGAGCAGTACTTC
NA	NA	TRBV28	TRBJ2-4	CASSRRVSQRRYF	TGTGCCAGCAGTCGCCGGGTCTCTCAGAGGAGGTACTTC
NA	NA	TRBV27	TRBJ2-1	CASSLYGGLFRVDNEQFF	TGTGCCAGCAGTTTATACGGGGGGCTCTTTAGGGTGGACAATGAGCAGTTCTTC
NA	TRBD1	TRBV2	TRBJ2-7	CASRELRDRDCEQYF	TGTGCCAGCAGGGAACTCCGGGACAGGGACTGCGAGCAGTACTTC
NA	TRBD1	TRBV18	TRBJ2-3	CASSPLPTGSDTQYF	TGTGCCAGCTCACCCCTCCCGACAGGGTCAGATACGCAGTATTTT
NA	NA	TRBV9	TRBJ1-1	CASSPPSEGVLNTEAFF	TGTGCCAGCAGCCCACCCTCGGAGGGGGTCCTGAACACTGAAGCTTTCTTT
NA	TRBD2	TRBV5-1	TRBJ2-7	CASSLPGASGRRRTYEQYF	TGCGCCAGCAGCCTCCCAGGGGCTAGCGGGAGGAGGAGGACCTACGAGCAGTACTTC
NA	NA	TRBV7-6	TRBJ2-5	CASSLGGPGGASEETQYF	TGTGCCAGCAGCTTAGGCGGTCCCGGGGGCGCATCGGAGGAGACCCAGTACTTC
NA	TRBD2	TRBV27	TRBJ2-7	CASRGLLTGGSTAYEQYF	TGTGCCAGCAGGGGCCTCCTCACGGGCGGGAGTACCGCATACGAGCAGTACTTC
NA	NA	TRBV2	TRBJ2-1	CASTPGNEQFF	TGTGCCAGCACCCCAGGCAATGAGCAGTTCTTC
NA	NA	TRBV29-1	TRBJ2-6	CSVREPGANVLTF	TGCAGCGTTCGGGAGCCTGGGGCCAACGTCCTGACTTTC
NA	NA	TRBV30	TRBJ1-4	CAWSGGWREKLFF	TGTGCCTGGAGTGGGGGATGGCGCGAAAAACTGTTTTTT
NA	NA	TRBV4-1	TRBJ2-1	CASSQGTKGNEQFF	TGCGCCAGCAGCCAAGGGACTAAAGGCAATGAGCAGTTCTTC
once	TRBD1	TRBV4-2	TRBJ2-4	CASSQESRRDRETIAKNIQYF	TGTGCCAGCAGCCAAGAGTCGCGCCGGGACAGGGAAACAATAGCCAAAAACATTCAGTACTTC
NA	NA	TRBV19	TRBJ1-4	CASSNVQGRISNEKLFF	TGTGCCAGTAGTAACGTCCAGGGGAGAATCTCAAATGAAAAACTGTTTTTT
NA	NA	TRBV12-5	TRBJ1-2	CASGLVNRRGQPHIANYGYTF	TGTGCTAGTGGTTTGGTAAATCGTCGGGGGCAGCCTCACATAGCTAACTATGGCTACACCTTC
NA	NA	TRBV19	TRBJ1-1	CASRRGETEAFF	TGTGCCAGTAGGAGGGGTGAGACTGAAGCTTTCTTT
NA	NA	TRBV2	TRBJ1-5	CASSRGNQPQHF	TGTGCCAGCAGTAGGGGGAATCAGCCCCAGCATTTT
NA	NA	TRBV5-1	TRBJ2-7	CASSLKTLYEQYF	TGCGCCAGCAGCTTAAAGACACTCTACGAGCAGTACTTC
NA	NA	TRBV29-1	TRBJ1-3	CSPRGVKGSRTGNTIYF	TGCAGCCCCCGAGGGGTGAAGGGCAGCCGGACTGGAAACACCATATATTTT
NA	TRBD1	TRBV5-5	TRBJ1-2	CASSLVRTGGKSYGYTF	TGTGCCAGCAGCTTGGTTCGGACAGGGGGTAAGAGCTATGGCTACACCTTC
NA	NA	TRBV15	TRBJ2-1	CATGLASRIGYNEQFF	TGTGCCACCGGCTTAGCCTCTAGAATTGGCTACAATGAGCAGTTCTTC
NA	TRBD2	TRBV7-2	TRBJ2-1	CASSSLAGGDPNEQFF	TGTGCCAGCAGCAGCTTAGCGGGAGGAGACCCCAATGAGCAGTTCTTC
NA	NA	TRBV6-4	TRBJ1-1	CASSDSEGKGTEAFF	TGTGCCAGCAGTGACTCGGAGGGAAAGGGCACTGAAGCTTTCTTT
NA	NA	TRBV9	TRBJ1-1	CASSVGREGGDTEAFF	TGTGCCAGCAGCGTGGGTAGGGAAGGGGGGGACACTGAAGCTTTCTTT
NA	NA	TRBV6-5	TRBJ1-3	CASTWASGNTIYF	TGTGCCAGCACATGGGCCTCTGGAAACACCATATATTTT
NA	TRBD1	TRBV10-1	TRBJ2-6	CASSRDRGVGGANVLTF	TGCGCCAGCAGCCGGGACAGGGGGGTAGGAGGGGCCAACGTCCTGACTTTC
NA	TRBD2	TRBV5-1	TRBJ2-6	CASSLGSGRARGANVLTF	TGCGCCAGCAGCTTGGGTAGCGGGAGGGCCCGTGGGGCCAACGTCCTGACTTTC
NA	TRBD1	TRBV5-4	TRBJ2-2	CASSLETGGTGELFF	TGTGCCAGCAGCTTGGAGACAGGGGGCACCGGGGAGCTGTTTTTT